Listed below are T cell receptor beta chains from one sample, sequenced in a study of CD8+ T cells in alopecia areata. Repertoires were generated with immunoSEQ multiplex PCR, while TCRdb's copy carries only in-frame clones and drops some. The sample comprises 34,000 or so clones, about 60% of which are singletons, and about two fifths rests with the top ten. Sequencing was performed on NKG2D-high CD8+ T cells sorted from blood. The receptors come from a human donor with alopecia areata. The CDR3 runs from the conserved cysteine through the conserved F or W. D genes are given only for firm matches. The size entry is marked missing in some rows and otherwise reads once, few, many or a size class.

size,D,V,J,CDR3,DNA
-,TRBD2,TRBV7-6,TRBJ2-3,CASSPGLAGGADTQYF,TGTGCCAGCAGCCCTGGACTAGCGGGAGGGGCAGATACGCAGTATTTT
-,-,TRBV7-3,TRBJ2-2,CASSSPIDATGELFF,TGTGCCAGCAGCTCACCGATTGATGCCACCGGGGAGCTGTTTTTT
-,-,TRBV7-2,TRBJ2-7,CASSLTSYEQYF,TGTGCCAGCAGCTTAACCAGCTACGAGCAGTACTTC
-,-,TRBV19,TRBJ2-7,CASSIIPFNEQYF,TGTGCCAGTAGTATAATCCCTTTTAACGAGCAGTACTTC
-,TRBD2,TRBV7-9,TRBJ2-5,CASSLLASGPRETQYF,TGTGCCAGCAGCCTCCTGGCTAGCGGGCCAAGAGAGACCCAGTACTTC
-,TRBD2,TRBV27,TRBJ2-7,CASSPSGGSAYEQYF,TGTGCCAGCAGTCCTAGCGGGGGGTCCGCCTACGAGCAGTACTTC
-,-,TRBV28,TRBJ2-4,CASTFGGKNIQYF,TGTGCCAGCACCTTCGGGGGCAAAAACATTCAGTACTTC
-,TRBD2,TRBV4-3,TRBJ2-3,CASSGASGDTDTQYF,TGCGCCAGCAGCGGAGCTAGCGGGGACACAGATACGCAGTATTTT
-,-,TRBV27,TRBJ2-7,CASRDSWVRQYF,TGTGCCAGCAGGGACAGCTGGGTAAGGCAGTACTTC
-,-,TRBV2,TRBJ2-1,CASSEDSSYNEQFF,TGTGCCAGCAGTGAAGATAGCTCCTACAATGAGCAGTTCTTC
-,-,TRBV7-9,TRBJ2-3,CASSSPGRGGTDTQYF,TGTGCCAGCAGCTCACCCGGACGGGGTGGCACAGATACGCAGTATTTT
-,TRBD1,TRBV13,TRBJ1-1,CASRDRGGMNTEAFF,TGTGCCAGCAGAGACAGGGGGGGCATGAACACTGAAGCTTTCTTT
-,-,TRBV28,TRBJ1-5,CASSFGIGAPNQPQHF,TGTGCCAGCAGTTTCGGGATAGGAGCCCCCAATCAGCCCCAGCATTTT
-,-,TRBV2,TRBJ2-7,CASKHVLSYEQYF,TGTGCCAGCAAGCATGTACTTTCCTACGAGCAGTACTTC
-,TRBD2,TRBV19,TRBJ2-7,CASSIATSEYPPYEQYF,TGTGCCAGTAGTATAGCGACTAGCGAATATCCTCCATACGAGCAGTACTTC
few,TRBD2,TRBV27,TRBJ2-7,CASWGTSGSYEQYF,TGTGCCAGCTGGGGGACTAGCGGATCATACGAGCAGTACTTC
-,-,TRBV11-2,TRBJ2-7,CASSLGGDPFYEQYF,TGTGCCAGCAGCTTAGGGGGGGACCCCTTCTACGAGCAGTACTTC
-,-,TRBV6-6,TRBJ1-2,CASFQGYGYTF,TGTGCCAGCTTCCAGGGGTATGGCTACACCTTC
-,TRBD2,TRBV28,TRBJ2-2,CASALAGGSPNTGELFF,TGTGCCAGCGCTCTAGCGGGAGGGTCTCCTAACACCGGGGAGCTGTTTTTT
-,-,TRBV7-2,TRBJ2-7,CASSLGSPLEEQYF,TGTGCCAGCAGCTTAGGGTCCCCCCTTGAAGAGCAGTACTTC
-,-,TRBV4-1,TRBJ1-5,CASSQDWPDNQPQHF,TGCGCCAGCAGCCAAGATTGGCCAGACAATCAGCCCCAGCATTTT
once,-,TRBV28,TRBJ1-1,CASSYLGTEAFF,TGTGCCAGCAGTTACTTGGGCACTGAAGCTTTCTTT
-,-,TRBV2,TRBJ2-5,CASSVRGRGFEETQYF,TGTGCCAGCAGTGTTAGGGGAAGGGGTTTTGAAGAGACCCAGTACTTC
-,-,TRBV30,TRBJ2-5,CAWSVTATWYQETQYF,TGTGCCTGGAGTGTAACGGCCACCTGGTACCAAGAGACCCAGTACTTC
once,-,TRBV10-3,TRBJ2-7,CAISEIGNHEQYF,TGTGCCATCAGTGAGATAGGGAACCACGAGCAGTACTTC
-,TRBD1,TRBV28,TRBJ1-2,CASSLNLGDRPNSNYGYTF,TGTGCCAGCAGCCTAAACCTCGGGGACAGACCTAACTCTAACTATGGCTACACCTTC
-,TRBD1,TRBV29-1,TRBJ2-7,CSVRTGGTYEQYF,TGCAGCGTTCGGACAGGGGGAACCTACGAGCAGTACTTC
-,-,TRBV10-3,TRBJ1-5,CAISPGEGHSNQPQHF,TGTGCCATCAGCCCTGGGGAAGGCCATAGCAATCAGCCCCAGCATTTT
-,-,TRBV19,TRBJ2-5,CASSTGGRQETQYF,TGTGCCAGTAGTACAGGGGGGCGCCAAGAGACCCAGTACTTC
-,TRBD1,TRBV7-9,TRBJ2-7,CASSLAQGASEQYF,TGTGCCAGCAGCTTAGCTCAGGGGGCGAGCGAGCAGTACTTC
-,TRBD1,TRBV5-5,TRBJ1-5,CASSTGQGSQPQHF,TGTGCCAGCAGCACAGGACAGGGCAGTCAGCCCCAGCATTTT
-,-,TRBV20-1,TRBJ1-2,CSARDGVLSRF,TGCAGTGCTAGAGATGGGGTACTAAGTCGATTC
-,-,TRBV27,TRBJ1-5,CASSLFGDQPQHF,TGTGCCAGCAGTTTATTCGGGGATCAGCCCCAGCATTTT
-,-,TRBV6-6,TRBJ2-3,CASTYRGIGTDTQYF,TGTGCCAGCACTTACCGGGGAATTGGCACAGATACGCAGTATTTT
-,TRBD2,TRBV5-1,TRBJ2-3,CASSGMIAGESTDTQYF,TGCGCCAGCAGCGGGATGATAGCGGGGGAGAGCACAGATACGCAGTATTTT
-,-,TRBV19,TRBJ1-1,CASSIDYGGGTEAFF,TGTGCCAGTAGTATAGATTACGGAGGGGGCACTGAAGCTTTCTTT
once,TRBD1,TRBV28,TRBJ2-1,CASSLWGAGGHEQFF,TGTGCCAGCAGTTTATGGGGGGCAGGGGGTCATGAGCAGTTCTTC
-,-,TRBV25-1,TRBJ1-2,CASSESLGAGGYTF,TGTGCCAGCAGTGAATCGCTGGGGGCCGGAGGCTACACCTTC
-,-,TRBV11-2,TRBJ2-7,CASSVVGTEQYF,TGTGCCAGCAGCGTAGTTGGGACCGAGCAGTACTTC
-,-,TRBV29-1,TRBJ2-7,CSVALDAYEQYF,TGCAGCGTTGCCCTTGACGCCTACGAGCAGTACTTC
-,-,TRBV28,TRBJ2-1,CASSLGVEQFF,TGTGCCAGCAGTTTAGGGGTTGAGCAGTTCTTC
-,-,TRBV15,TRBJ2-7,CATSIVGRETSYEQYF,TGTGCCACCAGCATAGTGGGTCGTGAGACCTCCTACGAGCAGTACTTC
-,TRBD1,TRBV18,TRBJ2-3,CASSPIQGGTDTQYF,TGTGCCAGCTCACCAATACAGGGGGGCACAGATACGCAGTATTTT
few,-,TRBV4-3,TRBJ1-1,CASSQADSNGEAFF,TGCGCCAGCAGCCAGGCGGACTCTAACGGTGAAGCTTTCTTT
-,-,TRBV6-6,TRBJ2-3,CASSYAASTDTQYF,TGTGCCAGCAGTTACGCAGCTAGCACAGATACGCAGTATTTT
-,-,TRBV4-1,TRBJ2-7,CASSLGGSSYEQYF,TGCGCCAGCAGCCTTGGGGGTAGCTCCTACGAGCAGTACTTC
few,-,TRBV28,TRBJ1-1,CASSLTRQNTEAFF,TGTGCCAGCAGTTTAACCCGACAGAACACTGAAGCTTTCTTT
-,-,TRBV5-1,TRBJ2-3,CASSSDWANTDTQYF,TGCGCCAGCAGCTCTGACTGGGCAAACACAGATACGCAGTATTTT
many,TRBD1,TRBV7-9,TRBJ2-7,CASSAAPDRASYEQYF,TGTGCCAGCAGCGCCGCCCCGGACAGGGCATCCTACGAGCAGTACTTC
-,TRBD2,TRBV4-1,TRBJ2-1,CASSHGTSGANNEQFF,TGCGCCAGCAGCCATGGAACTAGCGGAGCAAACAATGAGCAGTTCTTC
-,TRBD1,TRBV9,TRBJ1-2,CASSVGDRGLNYGYTF,TGTGCCAGCAGCGTAGGGGACAGGGGCCTTAACTATGGCTACACCTTC
few,-,TRBV27,TRBJ2-7,CASSLNRYEQYF,TGTGCCAGCAGTCTGAACAGATACGAGCAGTACTTC
-,TRBD1,TRBV27,TRBJ1-2,CASSLGYQTGIHGYTF,TGTGCCAGCAGTTTAGGGTACCAGACAGGGATCCATGGCTACACCTTC
-,-,TRBV7-9,TRBJ1-6,CASSSEQGGNSPLHF,TGTGCCAGCAGCTCTGAACAGGGAGGCAATTCACCCCTCCACTTT